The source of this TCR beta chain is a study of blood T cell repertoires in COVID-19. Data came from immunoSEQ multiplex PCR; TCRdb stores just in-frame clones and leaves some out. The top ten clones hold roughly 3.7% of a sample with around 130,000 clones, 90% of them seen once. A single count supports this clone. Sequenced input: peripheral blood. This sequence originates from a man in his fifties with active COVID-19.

In DNA, the CDR3 is TGTGCCAGCAGCATTAACAGGGTTCGGGAAAAACTGTTTTTT. It yields the protein CASSINRVREKLFF. V and J are TRBV6-5 and TRBJ1-4; tentative D call: TRBD1 (6 bases). V was pared by 6 bases and J by 8 bases, with 16 bases between. The CDR3 is 14 amino acids. Germline CDR1 reads MNHEY; CDR2 reads SVGAGI.